This paragraph covers one T cell receptor beta chain sequence. This sample is part of a study of blood T cell repertoires in COVID-19. Background on the study: Sites across the United States, Italy and Spain contributed samples from acute and convalescent COVID-19. Sources were T cells, B-cell-depleted T cells, or PBMCs; the material itself was cDNA or gDNA.

The Seattle site enrolled patients during active infection and followed them longitudinally. There are 15 residues in the CDR3. Germline V CDR1 and CDR2: MRHNA, SNTAGT. After removal of 9 bases from V and 5 bases from J, the junction contained 5 bases not matched to a gene. The assay was immunoSEQ multiplex PCR, and TCRdb's table has in-frame clones only and misses some. The sample has some 360,000 clones, roughly 89% seen once. The J gene is TRBJ2-2, the V gene TRBV6-4, with TRBD2 identical over 14 bases. Specimen: peripheral blood. The sequence came from a woman aged 55-70 years with COVID-19, enrolled during active disease. The CDR3: CARTSGGAQTGELFF. The CDR3 region has the DNA TGTGCCAGGACTAGCGGGGGGGCGCAAACCGGGGAGCTGTTTTTT.